These T cell receptor beta chains were read from a single sample in a study of graft-versus-host responses after intestinal transplantation. What these receptors recognize is not known. Clones were read by immunoSEQ multiplex PCR, and TCRdb kept only the in-frame ones, dropping some. The table shows around 100,000 clones, with about 90% occurring only once. The material was unstimulated CD4+ T cells sorted from spleen or lymph node cells, obtained before transplant. These receptors were taken from a human donor who was the organ donor for an intestinal transplant. The CDR3 runs from the conserved cysteine through the conserved F or W. Each record gives: clone size, J gene, D gene, V gene, CDR3 protein, CDR3 DNA. A D gene is named only where the DNA matches it firmly. Clone size is given for some rows only: seen once, a few or many times, or a class if the clone is expanded.

few	TRBJ2-7	NA	TRBV6-1	CASSEGGPYEQYF	TGTGCCAGCAGTGAGGGGGGACCTTACGAGCAGTACTTC
once	TRBJ2-5	NA	TRBV20-1	CSATGEETQYF	TGCAGTGCTACAGGGGAAGAGACCCAGTACTTC
NA	TRBJ1-5	NA	TRBV18	CASSPRGGGDNQPQHF	TGTGCCAGCTCACCCAGGGGTGGCGGGGATAATCAGCCCCAGCATTTT
NA	TRBJ1-2	NA	TRBV30	CAWSVLTGGQGYTF	TGTGCCTGGAGTGTACTTACCGGCGGTCAGGGCTACACCTTC
NA	TRBJ2-1	TRBD2	TRBV10-3	CAIRTGTSGGLSYNEQFF	TGTGCCATCAGGACTGGGACTAGCGGGGGCCTAAGTTACAATGAGCAGTTCTTC
once	TRBJ2-7	TRBD1	TRBV2	CASRTGDRYEQYF	TGTGCCAGCCGGACAGGGGATCGCTACGAGCAGTACTTC
NA	TRBJ2-6	TRBD1	TRBV19	CASRDRGGSGANVLTF	TGTGCCAGTAGGGACAGGGGCGGCTCTGGGGCCAACGTCCTGACTTTC
NA	TRBJ2-7	TRBD1	TRBV7-2	CASSSPGGTYEQYF	TGTGCCAGCAGCTCCCCAGGGGGTACCTACGAGCAGTACTTC
few	TRBJ2-1	TRBD2	TRBV6-5	CASSYRTSGGYNEQFF	TGTGCCAGCAGTTACCGGACTAGCGGGGGTTACAATGAGCAGTTCTTC
NA	TRBJ1-1	NA	TRBV18	CASSPPTGWNTEAFF	TGTGCCAGCTCACCCCCCACGGGGTGGAACACTGAAGCTTTCTTT
NA	TRBJ1-3	NA	TRBV9	CASSVSFGNTIYF	TGTGCCAGCAGCGTATCCTTTGGAAACACCATATATTTT
NA	TRBJ1-4	TRBD1	TRBV7-2	CASSLSGTGNEKLFF	TGTGCCAGCAGCTTAAGTGGGACAGGGAATGAAAAACTGTTTTTT
once	TRBJ2-5	TRBD1	TRBV28	CASSLRQGQETQYF	TGTGCCAGCAGTCTCAGACAGGGCCAAGAGACCCAGTACTTC
NA	TRBJ1-2	TRBD1	TRBV5-1	CASSPDIRQGWGGYTF	TGCGCCAGCAGCCCAGATATTCGACAGGGGTGGGGAGGCTACACCTTC
NA	TRBJ1-6	NA	TRBV5-4	CASSTGEVSSPLHF	TGTGCCAGCTCGACCGGGGAAGTCTCTTCACCCCTCCACTTT
NA	TRBJ1-5	NA	TRBV28	CASSFLGNQPQHF	TGTGCCAGCAGTTTCCTGGGTAATCAGCCCCAGCATTTT
once	TRBJ1-5	TRBD1	TRBV30	CAWSVFKTGGKQPQHF	TGTGCCTGGAGTGTCTTTAAGACAGGGGGCAAACAGCCCCAGCATTTT
NA	TRBJ2-5	NA	TRBV18	CASSSGETQYF	TGTGCCAGCTCCTCGGGGGAGACCCAGTACTTC
NA	TRBJ1-2	TRBD1	TRBV28	CASSSLDRLDYTF	TGTGCCAGCAGTTCCCTGGACAGGCTTGACTACACCTTC
NA	TRBJ2-5	TRBD1	TRBV7-9	CASTGQGARQETQYF	TGTGCCAGCACCGGACAGGGGGCGAGGCAAGAGACCCAGTACTTC
NA	TRBJ1-2	TRBD1	TRBV19	CASRMGQGNYGYTF	TGTGCCAGTAGAATGGGACAGGGGAACTATGGCTACACCTTC
NA	TRBJ1-1	NA	TRBV5-1	CASSLAGDQNTEAFF	TGCGCCAGCAGCTTGGCAGGAGACCAGAACACTGAAGCTTTCTTT
once	TRBJ2-1	TRBD1	TRBV5-1	CASSFGDRAYNEQFF	TGCGCCAGCAGCTTTGGGGACAGGGCTTACAATGAGCAGTTCTTC
NA	TRBJ1-4	TRBD1	TRBV6-5	CASRPGQLNEKLFF	TGTGCCAGCAGGCCGGGACAGCTAAATGAAAAACTGTTTTTT
NA	TRBJ1-5	NA	TRBV28	CASIWGAGSNQPQHF	TGTGCCAGCATCTGGGGGGCGGGAAGCAATCAGCCCCAGCATTTT
NA	TRBJ1-5	NA	TRBV4-2	CASSQDEQPQHF	TGTGCCAGCAGCCAAGATGAGCAGCCCCAGCATTTT
NA	TRBJ1-1	NA	TRBV30	CAWSSKLETEAFF	TGTGCCTGGAGTTCCAAACTGGAGACTGAAGCTTTCTTT
NA	TRBJ2-3	TRBD2	TRBV4-2	CASSQGSGALTDTQYF	TGTGCCAGCAGCCAAGGTAGCGGGGCTCTCACAGATACGCAGTATTTT
once	TRBJ1-5	NA	TRBV10-3	CAISDAGDHQPQHF	TGTGCCATCAGTGATGCAGGAGATCATCAGCCCCAGCATTTT
NA	TRBJ1-4	NA	TRBV6-1	CASRGAGRGEKLFF	TGTGCCAGCAGGGGAGCAGGGAGGGGTGAAAAACTGTTTTTT
NA	TRBJ2-7	TRBD1	TRBV6-5	CASSQGALYEQYF	TGTGCCAGCAGCCAGGGGGCTCTATACGAGCAGTACTTC
NA	TRBJ1-2	NA	TRBV30	CAWSGRSLYGYTF	TGTGCCTGGAGTGGGCGAAGCCTCTATGGCTACACCTTC
NA	TRBJ1-3	NA	TRBV7-2	CASSLEAGDGNTIYF	TGTGCCAGCAGCTTAGAGGCAGGGGATGGAAACACCATATATTTT
NA	TRBJ1-1	NA	TRBV30	CAGSRLTEAFF	TGTGCCGGATCCCGGCTCACTGAAGCTTTCTTT
NA	TRBJ2-7	NA	TRBV7-2	CASSLRGYEQYF	TGTGCCAGCAGCTTAAGGGGGTACGAGCAGTACTTC
NA	TRBJ1-1	NA	TRBV5-1	CASSLSQGSGAEAFF	TGCGCCAGCAGCTTGAGCCAGGGTTCAGGGGCTGAAGCTTTCTTT
NA	TRBJ2-3	TRBD2	TRBV5-1	CASSSWSSGGDTQYF	TGCGCCAGCAGCTCTTGGTCTAGCGGGGGAGATACGCAGTATTTT
NA	TRBJ2-3	NA	TRBV5-6	CASSLGRGRTDTQYF	TGTGCCAGCAGCTTGGGGCGGGGACGCACAGATACGCAGTATTTT
NA	TRBJ2-5	NA	TRBV11-2	CASSLENLGGSGTQYF	TGTGCCAGCAGCTTAGAGAACTTAGGGGGATCGGGAACCCAGTACTTC
NA	TRBJ2-7	NA	TRBV5-6	CASSLRRGASSYEQYF	TGTGCCAGCAGCTTGAGGCGGGGCGCGAGCTCCTACGAGCAGTACTTC
NA	TRBJ1-5	NA	TRBV5-6	CASSRINQPQHF	TGTGCCAGCAGCCGTATTAATCAGCCCCAGCATTTT
NA	TRBJ1-1	NA	TRBV7-8	CASSLVLGVNTEAFF	TGTGCCAGCAGCTTAGTCCTAGGCGTTAACACTGAAGCTTTCTTT
NA	TRBJ2-7	NA	TRBV5-1	CASSLASTDFYEQYF	TGCGCCAGCAGCTTGGCCTCAACAGATTTCTACGAGCAGTACTTC
once	TRBJ2-2	NA	TRBV27	CASSRITGELFF	TGTGCCAGCAGTAGGATTACCGGGGAGCTGTTTTTT
few	TRBJ2-7	TRBD1	TRBV6-6	CASSYSGTGHYEQYF	TGTGCCAGCAGTTACTCTGGGACAGGGCATTACGAGCAGTACTTC